This TCR beta chain came from a study of shared clonotypes between healthy human individuals (dated by TCRdb to 2020 to 2022). About the full investigation: A couple of women and a few men aged 18 to 49 years were included in the cohort. The study deeply sequenced blood TCR repertoires of several healthy adults to estimate repertoire size and the extent of clonotype sharing between individuals. Each donor's leukapheresis produced roughly between roughly 0.9 and 8.9 billion PBMCs. For each donor, three plates each were used for CD4 naive and CD4 memory, two plates were used for CD8 naive, and one plate was used for CD8 memory. To increase sequencing depth and limit assay-specific biases, TCR repertoire library preparation and sequencing were carried out by different laboratories using diverse techniques.

TCR CDR3 regions were amplified from genomic DNA by multiplex PCR using the deep immunoSEQ assay. For each cell subset, the extracted genomic DNA was distributed evenly across all wells of several immunoSEQ 96-well plates, and each plate served as one replicate. For sorted subsets, 150 to 200 ng genomic DNA, equal to about 30,000 T cell genomes, was loaded into each replicate PCR. The purified libraries were quantified using a Qubit 3.0 fluorometer, sized with a Bioanalyzer 2100, and then quantified again using the KAPA Library Quantification kit. Every immunoSEQ 96-well plate was sequenced on a separate single-read 150-cycle Illumina NextSeq 550 flow cell. The study's own analysis went as follows. Because only junctional sequences without quality scores were contained in the immunoSEQ output, filtering matching that applied to full-length reads could not be performed. Sequences were annotated with PyIR, a Python wrapper for IgBLAST v1.9, using IMGT germline references to assign V/J genes and CDR3. Reads with weak V/J assignments (E-value above 1e-6), missing CDR3, stop codons, out-of-frame junctions, or ambiguous translated residues were removed. A V3J clonotype was defined by an identical inferred V gene, J gene, and CDR3 amino acid sequence. To compute the percentage overlap between repertoires, the number of shared unique clonotypes was divided by the size of the smaller repertoire. Three approaches were used to assess repertoire richness: RTK rarefaction, the Chao1 estimator, and Recon v2.1 estimates of unobserved clonotypes. For all TCRbeta clonotypes obtained by the gDNA method from a handful of donors, generation probabilities were computed with OLGA. This is the immuneACCESS table as TCRdb keeps it, with only in-frame sequences that have V and J called. A part of the clones is gone; compared with another copy, unresolved V genes explain less than half, and the rest is unexplained. V and J calls and clone size are those listed in that table; D and trimming were worked out from the DNA. This sample lists approximately 2.5 million clones; roughly 93% were detected once. Of the sample, about 0.38% falls within the top ten clones.

Relative to germline, V is 10 bases shorter and J is 5 bases shorter, with 12 bases between their ends. From cysteine to phenylalanine, the CDR3 is 12 amino acids long. The retained sequence is limited to the CDR3, 36 bases, with the frame set at the first base. The CDR1 and CDR2 encoded by the germline V gene are MNHEY and SVGAGI. Healthy HIV-negative adults with no recently reported acute infections or vaccinations were included as donors. All donors were Caucasian adults living in Nashville, Tennessee, USA. CD4+ T cells were enriched through magnetic negative selection, after which naive cells were positively selected on CD45RA and the remaining negative fraction served as the memory subset. Blood was collected by leukapheresis, and PBMCs were isolated by Ficoll-Histopaque density gradient centrifugation and then cryopreserved in liquid nitrogen vapor phase. Purity and quantity of every magnetically sorted T cell population were checked by analytical flow cytometry. From each sorted fraction, genomic DNA was isolated and quantified by UV absorbance on a Nanodrop 2000c.

This clone was found once. The clone's antigen remains unknown. No per-base quality is available; no much larger clone lies one base away. What the authors observed across the whole study: Pairwise subsampling indicated that sequencing depth was expected to affect the degree of clonotype sharing among donors. Compared with non-shared clonotypes, the clonotypes found in all four sorted-subset donors had higher generation probabilities. Sampling was restricted to blood, and TCR repertoires in tissue are likely to differ from TCR repertoires in blood. Even with the large sequencing depth, rarefaction of the sorted-subset datasets indicated that sequencing was incomplete. Approximately 5% of naive CD4, approximately 3.7% of naive CD8, roughly 2.5% of memory CD4, and more than 0.35% of memory CD8 clonotypes were shared across a handful of donors. Because the study included only a small number of donors, the genetic and exposure-history diversity represented was limited. Naive subsets generally had larger estimated clonotype richness than memory subsets did.

This receptor chain uses TRBV6-5 and TRBJ2-1; a confident D gene designation cannot be given. The clonotype originates from a man aged 18 to 30 in good health. Some clones in this sample may be carry-over from other donors' samples. Sequencing input: naive CD4+ T cells from PBMCs. Per the publication, the cell subset or site label means: CD45RA+ positively selected. The CDR3 corresponds to CATTRDHNEQFF. The bases are TGTGCCACTACACGCGACCACAATGAGCAGTTCTTC.